Given below is one T cell receptor beta chain in context. The table lists this clonotype with many counts. No antigen is known for it. No much larger clone exists at a distance of one base, and base qualities are not known. TCRdb names Illumina HiSeq 2500 as the instrument used. TCR beta libraries were prepared by quantitative 5'-RACE with molecular barcodes. In the original analysis: A new computational method based on a probabilistic model of VDJ rearrangement was used to identify disease-linked TCR variants. TCRdb reran the public reads through fastp at Q25 and MiXCR, keeping productive beta chains. Rows are unified per CDR3 protein, each entry keeping the most common DNA and genes. V and J calls and clone size were set by TCRdb, not the authors. The sample includes roughly 69,000 distinct CDR3 sequences, with roughly 5.2% observed a single time. The ten top clones hold about 2.2% of the sample. Based on the germline V gene, the CDR1 and CDR2 sequences are SGHTA and FQGTGA. The CDR3 contains 13 residues, cysteine and phenylalanine counted. The kept DNA is CDR3 alone, 39 bases in frame from the first base. Between the V and J ends, shortened by 2 bases and 7 bases respectively, the junction contains 10 bases.

This sample was taken from a study of CD8 T cells in ankylosing spondylitis (dated by TCRdb to about 2017). With respect to the entire study: To find TCR variants linked to disease, the study profiled T cell receptor beta repertoires in ankylosing spondylitis patients and healthy donors. The whole study cohort included under 140 healthy donors and under 30 ankylosing spondylitis patients. Peripheral blood was sampled, and synovial fluid was additionally collected from ankylosing spondylitis patients. Results the study describes overall, beyond this receptor: Some TCR beta motif variants had previously been reported in synovial fluid and blood of reactive arthritis patients, which suggested common disease-initiation mechanisms. A CD8+ phenotype was shown by the disease-linked clones, which were found at relatively low frequencies in peripheral blood. Blood from ankylosing spondylitis patients appeared to be characterized by a TCR beta motif composed of about 8 highly homologous amino acid variants. Significant enrichment of the disease-linked clones was reported in matched synovial fluid samples from ankylosing spondylitis patients.

Sequences were obtained from blood, either unsorted or a sorted T cell fraction (not recorded which). The receptor was isolated from a male donor with ankylosing spondylitis or in good health (not recorded which). The chain is assembled from TRBV7-3 and TRBJ2-3; the D gene cannot be resolved reliably. The CDR3 reads CASSLGDLNTQYF. The nucleotide sequence reads TGTGCCAGCAGCTTAGGAGACCTGAATACGCAGTATTTT.